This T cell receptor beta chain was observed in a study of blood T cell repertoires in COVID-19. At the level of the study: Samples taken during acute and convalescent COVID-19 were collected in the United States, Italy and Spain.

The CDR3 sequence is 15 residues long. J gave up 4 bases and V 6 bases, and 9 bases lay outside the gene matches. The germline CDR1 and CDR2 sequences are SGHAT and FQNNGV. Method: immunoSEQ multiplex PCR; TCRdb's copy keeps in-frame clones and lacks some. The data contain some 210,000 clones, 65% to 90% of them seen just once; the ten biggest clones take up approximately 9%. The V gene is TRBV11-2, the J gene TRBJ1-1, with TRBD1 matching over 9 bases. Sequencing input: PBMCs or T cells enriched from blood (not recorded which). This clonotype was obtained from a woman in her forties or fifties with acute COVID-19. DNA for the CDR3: TGTGCCAGCAGTTTCAACACAGGGGGCGGCACTGAAGCTTTCTTT. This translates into CASSFNTGGGTEAFF. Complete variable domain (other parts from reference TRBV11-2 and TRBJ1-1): EAGVAQSPRYKIIEKRQSVAFWCNPISGHATLYWYQQILGQGPKLLIQFQNNGVVDDSQLPKDRFSAERLKGVDSTLKIQPAKLEDSAVYLCASSFNTGGGTEAFFGQGTRLTVV.